The 27 T cell receptor beta chains given below trace back to one sample, sequenced in a study of regulatory T cells in long-lasting Graves disease. Time point of the sample: persistent/refractory GD, antithyroid drugs over 5 years with positive TRAb. The TCR library was prepared using RNA isolated from PBMCs. Construction of the TCR beta libraries employed iRepertoire HTBI primers in conjunction with Arm-PCR of CDR3 regions. From the multiplex PCR reads, TCRdb called clonotypes with MiXCR, one entry per CDR3 protein. The sample has about 660,000 distinct CDR3 sequences; 25% to 35% are singletons. Source: peripheral blood mononuclear cells (PBMCs), taken when the disease was refractory, from a patient treated with antithyroid drugs. The receptors were sampled from a female donor with Graves disease.

The chain links TRBV11-2 to TRBJ2-7; no definite D call. The V end was cut by 1 base, the J end by 1 base, with 11 bases between. Germline CDR1 SGHAT, CDR2 FQNNGV. The CDR3 contains 15 residues. CDR3 DNA: TGTGCCAGCAGCTTAGGAATGGTGGCATCCTACGAGCAGTACTTC. This sequence encodes CASSLGMVASYEQYF.

J is TRBJ1-1 and V is TRBV19; 10 positions match TRBD1. V trimming: 6 bases; J trimming: 4 bases; junction bases outside the gene matches: 5. CDR1 and CDR2 from the germline V gene are LNHDA and SQIVND (reference sequence). The CDR3 consists of 14 residues. The CDR3 loop reads CASSLRQGATEAFF. The CDR3, as DNA: TGTGCCAGTAGCCTTCGACAGGGGGCCACTGAAGCTTTCTTT.

The chain joins TRBV20-1 to TRBJ1-2, with D perhaps TRBD1 (5 bases). Trimming pared 1 base from V and 4 bases from J, leaving 13 bases between. The CDR3 sequence is 14 residues long. CDR1 DFQATT and CDR2 SNEGSKA come from the germline V gene (reference sequence). The DNA of the CDR3 is TGCAGTGCTAGAGGGGAGGGGATAGGCTATGGCTACACCTTC. Translated, it gives CSARGEGIGYGYTF.

The V call is TRBV24-1, the J call TRBJ1-5; D may be TRBD1 (5 bases). The CDR3 loop spans 14 amino acids. CDR1 KGHDR and CDR2 SFDVKD come from the germline V gene. Trimming cost V 7 bases and J 9 bases, with 18 bases left between them. CDR3 region: CATRATGRNRPQHF. CDR3 sequence (DNA): TGTGCCACCAGAGCTACAGGAAGGAACCGGCCCCAGCATTTT.

The CDR3 loop is CASSPKTVVMNTEAFF. The CDR3, as DNA: TGTGCCAGCTCACCAAAGACAGTTGTTATGAACACTGAAGCTTTCTTT. The rearrangement links TRBV18 to TRBJ1-1; TRBD1 might be the D (5 bases). The CDR3 is 16 residues long. From germline, CDR1 is KGHSH and CDR2 LQKENI. V dropped 2 bases and J dropped 0 bases, with 13 bases sitting between them.

The rearrangement joins TRBV2 to TRBJ1-2; D might be TRBD1 (5 bases). Trimming shortened V by 0 bases and J by 1 base, and 12 bases separated the two germline ends. CDR1 and CDR2 (germline): SNHLY, FYNNEI. CDR3 length equals 16 residues. CDR3 in amino acids: CASSEAIGGNNYGYTF. DNA of the CDR3: TGTGCCAGCAGTGAAGCGATCGGGGGGAATAACTATGGCTACACCTTC.

This chain uses TRBV2 with TRBJ2-2, with D perhaps matching TRBD2 (6 bases). Germline lookup yields CDR1 SNHLY and CDR2 FYNNEI. V dropped 6 bases and J dropped 1 base, with 15 bases sitting between them. The CDR3 length is 16 residues. DNA for the CDR3: TGTGCCAGCAGACTGCGGGGATTCCAGAACACCGGGGAGCTGTTTTTT. Its translation: CASRLRGFQNTGELFF. Based on the CDR3 plus reference TRBV2 and TRBJ2-2, the full variable domain is EPEVTQTPSHQVTQMGQEVILRCVPISNHLYFYWYRQILGQKVEFLVSFYNNEISEKSEIFDDQFSVERPDGSNFTLKIRSTKLEDSAMYFCASRLRGFQNTGELFFGEGSRLTVL.

V usage is TRBV6-1 and J usage is TRBJ2-3; D is possibly TRBD1 (5 bases). Germline V CDR1 and CDR2: MNHNS, SASEGT. This CDR3 region has 14 residues. V lost 6 bases and J 5 bases, leaving 15 bases between the germline ends. CDR3 DNA: TGTGCCAGCAGGTTCACAGGAAGGATAGATACGCAGTATTTT. Its translation: CASRFTGRIDTQYF.

V and J are TRBV6-1 and TRBJ2-2; 7 bases map to TRBD2. CDR1 and CDR2 (germline): MNHNS, SASEGT. The CDR3 covers 15 residues. The V gene end was trimmed by 6 bases and the J gene end by 4 bases; junction bases not matched to a gene: 8. The CDR3 loop is CASSDSGPVTGELFF. Written as DNA, the CDR3 is TGTGCCAGCAGCGATAGCGGGCCCGTCACCGGGGAGCTGTTTTTT.

This clonotype was observed a handful of times. The rearrangement uses TRBV28 and TRBJ1-2; D not resolved. V was clipped by 2 bases and J by 5 bases, with 15 bases between them. The CDR3 contains 15 residues. Germline V gene sequence: CDR1 MDHEN, CDR2 SYDVKM. Here the CDR3 DNA reads TGTGCCAGCAGTTTAGGCGGAGGGAGGCGGTATGGCTACACCTTC. It specifies CASSLGGGRRYGYTF.

In its sample, this clonotype was seen a few times. J is TRBJ2-7 and V is TRBV27; 8 bases map to TRBD1. J was trimmed by 6 bases and V by 6 bases; bases with no gene match: 16. Germline CDR1 MNHEY, CDR2 SMNVEV (reference sequence). The CDR3 length is 16 residues. The CDR3 spells CASSPHPARGRFEQYF. For the CDR3, the DNA is TGTGCCAGCAGCCCACACCCGGCCAGGGGGCGTTTCGAGCAGTACTTC.

The chain recombines TRBV6-9 with TRBJ2-7; D is possibly TRBD2 (5 bases). The V and J ends lost 3 bases and 5 bases respectively, with 11 bases between them. The CDR3 is 13 amino acids. Germline V gene lookup returns CDR1 MNHGY and CDR2 SVAAGI. DNA for the CDR3: TGTGCCAGCAGTTACTCAGCCGGGGACGAGCAGTACTTC. Translation: CASSYSAGDEQYF.

This clonotype showed up just a few times. The DNA of the CDR3 is TGCAGTGCTAGAGATCCTTCGTCGGGGTTCACAGATACGCAGTATTTT. Amino acid sequence: CSARDPSSGFTDTQYF. The rearrangement joins TRBV20-1 to TRBJ2-3; a weak D match, TRBD2 (5 bases). Germline V gene data show CDR1 as DFQATT and CDR2 as SNEGSKA (reference sequence). Trimming removed 0 bases at V and 2 bases at J, with 15 bases between. This CDR3 is built from 16 residues.

A single count supports this clonotype. V gene TRBV6-1 combines with J gene TRBJ1-5, with 8 bases fitting TRBD1. CDR1 is MNHNS, CDR2 SASEGT, per germline. J gave up 8 bases and V 6 bases, and 9 bases lay outside the gene matches. The CDR3 has 14 amino acids. Here the CDR3 reads CASRGAGGFEPQHF. CDR3 nucleotide sequence: TGTGCCAGCAGAGGGGCAGGGGGCTTTGAGCCCCAGCATTTT.

This chain connects TRBV5-6 to TRBJ1-4; weak D call: TRBD1 (6 bases). V dropped 4 bases and J dropped 4 bases, with 14 bases sitting between them. Germline-derived CDR1 and CDR2 are SGHDT and YYEEEE. The CDR3 runs to 15 residues. The CDR3 DNA follows: TGTGCCAGCAGCCTACCGGACAGCCGTAATGAAAAACTGTTTTTT. Translating gives CASSLPDSRNEKLFF. The complete variable domain, with remaining parts taken from reference TRBV5-6 and TRBJ1-4, reads DAGVTQSPTHLIKTRGQQVTLRCSPKSGHDTVSWYQQALGQGPQFIFQYYEEEERQRGNFPDRFSGHQFPNYSSELNVNALLLGDSALYLCASSLPDSRNEKLFFGSGTQLSVL.

This chain links TRBV19 with TRBJ2-1, with 9 positions matching TRBD2. The J segment lost 0 bases and the V segment lost 4 bases, leaving 10 bases of the junction unmatched. CDR3 length equals 18 residues. Germline V gene lookup returns CDR1 LNHDA and CDR2 SQIVND (reference sequence). CDR3 DNA sequence: TGTGCCAGTAGTACCTACTTAGCGGGAGAGAGCTCCTACAATGAGCAGTTCTTC. Its protein product is CASSTYLAGESSYNEQFF. Filled out from reference TRBV19 and TRBJ2-1, the complete variable domain reads DGGITQSPKYLFRKEGQNVTLSCEQNLNHDAMYWYRQDPGQGLRLIYYSQIVNDFQKGDIAEGYSVSREKKESFPLTVTSAQKNPTAFYLCASSTYLAGESSYNEQFFGPGTRLTVL.

This clonotype was found a few times. V and J are TRBV7-2 and TRBJ1-2; D is unclear. The V end was cut by 5 bases, the J end by 4 bases, with 14 bases between. This CDR3 has 14 amino acids. Germline assignment: CDR1 SGHTA and CDR2 FQGNSA. CDR3 residues: CASSPPRAIYGYTF. DNA for the CDR3: TGTGCCAGCAGCCCTCCACGGGCCATCTATGGCTACACCTTC.

This chain joins TRBV4-2 and TRBJ1-1; TRBD1 aligns across 10 bases. V dropped 3 bases and J dropped 11; count of bases not matched to a gene: 9. This CDR3 has 14 residues. CDR1 is LGHNA, CDR2 YNFKEQ, per germline. CDR3 loop: CASSQAGQGQRAFF. CDR3 coding DNA: TGTGCCAGCAGCCAGGCGGGACAGGGGCAGCGGGCTTTCTTT.

The chain carries TRBV30 and TRBJ1-5; TRBD1 might be the D (5 bases). V lost 3 bases to trimming and J lost 7 bases, with 13 bases between them. The CDR3 is made up of 13 amino acids. The germline V gene encodes CDR1 GTSNPN and CDR2 SVGIG (reference sequence). CDR3 sequence (DNA): TGTGCCTGGAGCCGGACTGGGGACCAGCCCCAGCATTTT. Translating it yields CAWSRTGDQPQHF.

In the case of this clonotype: This sequence may be a read error, since a much larger clone differs from it by one base. The J gene is TRBJ2-5, the V gene TRBV2; 10 bases match TRBD1. Germline-derived CDR1 and CDR2 are SNHLY and FYNNEI. Trimming at V came to 4 bases and at J to 4 bases, leaving 6 bases not matched to a gene. The CDR3 runs 15 residues. In DNA, the CDR3 is TGTGCCAGCAGTGCCGGACAGGGGGGTACAGAGACCCAGTACTTC. This sequence encodes CASSAGQGGTETQYF. The full variable domain, in which reference TRBV2 and TRBJ2-5 provide the parts outside the CDR3, is EPEVTQTPSHQVTQMGQEVILRCVPISNHLYFYWYRQILGQKVEFLVSFYNNEISEKSEIFDDQFSVERPDGSNFTLKIRSTKLEDSAMYFCASSAGQGGTETQYFGPGTRLLVL.

In its sample, this clonotype was seen many times. The chain couples TRBV2 to TRBJ1-1, with D hard to call. Germline values: CDR1 SNHLY, CDR2 FYNNEI. The CDR3 extends over 12 amino acids. Trimming removed 6 bases from V and 2 bases from J, with 7 bases in between. For the CDR3, the DNA is TGTGCCAGCAGCGTTTCAAACACTGAAGCTTTCTTT. Protein sequence: CASSVSNTEAFF.

Many counts were recorded for this clonotype. The chain carries TRBV2 and TRBJ1-6, with 8 positions matching TRBD1. J was trimmed by 10 bases and V by 8 bases; bases with no gene match: 10. Germline assignment: CDR1 SNHLY and CDR2 FYNNEI. The CDR3 has 14 residues. The CDR3 loop is CASALDRVASPLHF. In DNA, the CDR3 is TGTGCCAGCGCTCTGGACAGGGTCGCGTCACCCCTCCACTTT.

This clonotype was counted many times. The CDR3 loop reads CASDRNYGYTF. The CDR3 DNA follows: TGTGCCTCGGACAGAAACTATGGCTACACCTTC. The rearrangement joins TRBV30 to TRBJ1-2; weak D call: TRBD1 (6 bases). V was cut by 7 bases and J by 2 bases, with 8 bases left in between. Looked up from germline, CDR1 is GTSNPN and CDR2 is SVGIG (reference sequence). This CDR3 has 11 residues.

The chain uses TRBV5-1 and TRBJ2-7; 10 nucleotides line up with TRBD2. CDR1 is SGHRS, CDR2 YFSETQ, per germline. This CDR3 is built from 14 residues. J gave up 3 bases and V 7 bases, and 7 bases lay outside the gene matches. CDR3 sequence reads: CASREREGHYEQYF. CDR3 nucleotides: TGCGCCAGCCGGGAGCGGGAGGGCCACTACGAGCAGTACTTC.

The chain employs TRBV11-2 and TRBJ1-1; D unclear. Germline V lookup: CDR1 SGHAT, CDR2 FQNNGV. With 1 base removed from V and 2 bases from J, the gap between germline ends came to 8 bases. This CDR3 region has 14 residues. CDR3 nucleotide sequence: TGTGCCAGCAGCTTAGTGCGCATAAACACTGAAGCTTTCTTT. Amino acids: CASSLVRINTEAFF.

This chain joins TRBV24-1 and TRBJ2-2, with TRBD1 matching over 7 bases. V trimming: 7 bases; J trimming: 6 bases; junction bases outside the gene matches: 10. The germline gives CDR1 KGHDR, CDR2 SFDVKD. The CDR3 consists of 15 residues. The CDR3 DNA sequence: TGTGCCACCAGGTCGACAGGGCGCCGAGCCGGGGAGCTGTTTTTT. Protein: CATRSTGRRAGELFF.

This clonotype was counted only a few times. The conserved final phenylalanine or tryptophan is absent from the CDR3, which likely points to a read error. The V and J genes are TRBV7-8 and TRBJ1-4; a possible D gene is TRBD1 (5 bases). The CDR3 is 13 amino acids. Germline V lookup: CDR1 SGHVS, CDR2 FQNEAQ. The V end lost 4 bases, the J end lost 12 bases, and 15 bases lay between the germline ends. The CDR3 DNA follows: TGTGCCAGCAGCTCCAGGGTGCGTTTAGAACTGTTTCTT. Its translation: CASSSRVRLELFL.